This T cell receptor (beta chain) is from a study of shared clonotypes between healthy human individuals. TCRdb's table, derived via immunoSEQ multiplex PCR, lists solely in-frame clones and lacks some. The sample yields about 1.5 million clones, 95% to 99% seen once. Trimming removed 3 bases from V and 1 base from J; junction bases left unmatched: 11. This CDR3 region has 17 residues. Germline values: CDR1 SEHNR, CDR2 FQNEAQ (reference sequence). The clonotype originates from a young man in good health. The V gene is TRBV7-9, the J gene TRBJ2-5; 7 nucleotides line up with TRBD2. The source material was naive CD4+ T cells sorted from blood. Subset of the sample: CD45RA+ positively selected. CDR3 in amino acids: CASSFGSSGDPQETQYF. As DNA, the CDR3 is TGTGCCAGCAGCTTTGGATCTAGCGGAGACCCCCAAGAGACCCAGTACTTC.